The rows below give T cell receptor beta chains drawn from one sample of a study of response to subunit inactivated influenza vaccine. TCRdb re-called the RT-PCR reads through MiXCR, storing one row per CDR3 protein. The table has roughly 160,000 distinct CDR3 sequences, about 10% seen once; the top ten hold around 40%. This specimen was CD8+ T cells sorted from PBMCs, taken roughly 24 months after vaccination. These receptors all come from a man between 50 and 75 years old who received an inactivated influenza vaccine. Each CDR3 is given without its conserved first and last residue. The size entry is marked missing in some rows and otherwise reads once, few, many or a size class.

clone_size	j_call	v_call	cdr3_length	cdr3_aa
.	TRBJ2-3	TRBV27	12	ASSFLGAPDTQY
many	TRBJ2-7	TRBV29-1	11	SVVPSTGYEQY
.	TRBJ2-7	TRBV7-8	14	ASSFQLAGDSYEQY
.	TRBJ1-5	TRBV15	14	ATSGLTGRGNQPQH
many	TRBJ1-5	TRBV27	13	ASSLWGQAGQPQH
many	TRBJ2-7	TRBV29-1	14	SVEFGRTGMIDEQY
few	TRBJ2-1	TRBV9	10	ASSAQGGQQF
.	TRBJ1-6	TRBV15	13	ATSRDDRNNSPLH
many	TRBJ1-2	TRBV4-1	11	ASSQELNYGYT
many	TRBJ2-2	TRBV7-2	8	AIGFGELF
many	TRBJ2-7	TRBV4-2	12	ASSQDTKIYEQY
.	TRBJ2-5	TRBV28	12	ASRETGVPETQY
.	TRBJ1-1	TRBV12-3/TRBV12-4	12	ASSLAGGSTEAF
many	TRBJ1-2	TRBV10-3	14	AISEASGTGAYGYT
.	TRBJ2-7	TRBV5-1	13	ASSLETGAVDEQY
many	TRBJ2-7	TRBV25-1	9	ASSASYEQY
few	TRBJ2-1	TRBV6-1	14	ASPITTGGLRNEQF
few	TRBJ2-6	TRBV6-4	13	ASSAVAAGANVLT
.	TRBJ2-2	TRBV5-7	15	ASSLVDSGPGPGELF
few	TRBJ2-1	TRBV7-2	14	ASSHPPAGGYNEQF
many	TRBJ2-3	TRBV7-9	13	ASRRSSHLTDTQY
many	TRBJ2-2	TRBV24-1	15	ATSDLPSDRGTGELF
.	TRBJ2-7	TRBV27	11	ARTGGPPYEQY
few	TRBJ2-3	TRBV6-4	13	ASSEGGSGTDTQY
many	TRBJ2-5	TRBV27	10	ASSLLGETQY
many	TRBJ2-2	TRBV4-1	10	ASSQSNGELF
.	TRBJ2-7	TRBV9	13	ASSTGLAGVYEQY
few	TRBJ2-3	TRBV29-1	11	SVEERLADTQY
few	TRBJ2-7	TRBV4-1	13	ASSQVGGPPYEQY
.	TRBJ1-2	TRBV4-3	13	ASSQDGQEIYGYT
many	TRBJ2-1	TRBV15	14	ATSRGDTGGYNEQF
.	TRBJ2-7	TRBV4-3	14	ASSQDIAGKAYEQY
many	TRBJ2-7	TRBV7-9	14	ASSFGLTSGTYEQY
.	TRBJ2-7	TRBV28	12	ASSLRAYPYEQY
few	TRBJ2-2	TRBV24-1	14	ATSDSTRVYTGELF
few	TRBJ2-1	TRBV5-6	14	ASTSGTSGGAGEQF
.	TRBJ1-5	TRBV25-1	12	ASRSGAGNQPQH
few	TRBJ2-7	TRBV20-1	16	SARDLRLAGGDLYEQY
few	TRBJ1-2	TRBV20-1	13	SAAPGQAFNYGYT
.	TRBJ1-4	TRBV7-2	13	ASSLGPATNEKLF
many	TRBJ2-7	TRBV28	14	ASRDMWQGALYEQY
.	TRBJ2-7	TRBV6-4	15	ASTLTPGTGDTYEQY
.	TRBJ1-4	TRBV28	15	ASSLTGAPGTNEKLF
few	TRBJ2-2	TRBV20-1	12	SASGQVGTGELF
many	TRBJ2-3	TRBV12-3/TRBV12-4	12	ASRTDRSTDTQY
many	TRBJ2-3	TRBV12-3/TRBV12-4	11	ASSPRGGDTQY
.	TRBJ2-3	TRBV20-1	13	SARDWGTTTDTQY
.	TRBJ1-2	TRBV19	16	ASSTPRPPSRRAYGYT
.	TRBJ1-1	TRBV28	12	ASSFGAPRTEAF
few	TRBJ1-1	TRBV28	11	ASSFGFTRLQE
many	TRBJ2-7	TRBV7-9	13	ASSLAYDGTYEQY
few	TRBJ2-4	TRBV4-3	13	ASSHSTLAKNIQY
many	TRBJ2-1	TRBV19	13	ASSTGTGGYNEQF
.	TRBJ1-5	TRBV20-1	13	SAPMGTGLYQPQH
.	TRBJ2-3	TRBV14	12	ASSQLNRADTQY
.	TRBJ1-6	TRBV28	10	ASSLANSPLH
many	TRBJ2-5	TRBV4-3	15	ASSHDIIAGAKETQY